This TCR beta chain was recorded in a study of pediatric ulcerative colitis. General study results and limits: In rectum, acute severe colitis had expanded clones and less diversity. Two rectal CDR3 clonotypes occurred in all ulcerative colitis patients. Blood-rectal clonal overlap within each person was significantly higher in ulcerative colitis patients than controls.

The survey-level immunoSEQ assay was used. Profiled with immunoSEQ multiplex PCR; TCRdb holds only in-frame clones, not every one. The table shows fewer than 13,000 clones, with 75% to 90% occurring only once. As to this clone: The antigen is undetermined.

The sample consisted of blood. This TCR was recovered from a girl aged 5-17 years with moderate ulcerative colitis.

CDR3 sequence reads: CASSQDPAGGNNEQFF. Written as DNA, the CDR3 is TGTGCCAGCAGCCAAGATCCAGCGGGGGGCAACAATGAGCAGTTCTTC. The V call is TRBV4-2, the J call TRBJ2-1; the match to TRBD2 covers 9 bases. This CDR3 spans 16 amino acids. The V and J ends lost 0 bases and 5 bases, in that order; junction bases with no gene match: 5. Germline V lookup: CDR1 LGHNA, CDR2 YNFKEQ.